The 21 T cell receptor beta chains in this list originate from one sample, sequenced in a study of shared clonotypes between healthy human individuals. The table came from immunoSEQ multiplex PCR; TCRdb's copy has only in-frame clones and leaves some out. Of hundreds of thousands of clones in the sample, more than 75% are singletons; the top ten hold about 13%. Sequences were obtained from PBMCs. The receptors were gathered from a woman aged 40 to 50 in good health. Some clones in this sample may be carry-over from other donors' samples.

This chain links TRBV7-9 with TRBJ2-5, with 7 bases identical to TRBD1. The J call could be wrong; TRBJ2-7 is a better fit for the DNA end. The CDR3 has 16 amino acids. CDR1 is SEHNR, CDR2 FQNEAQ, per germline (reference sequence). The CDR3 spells CASSAHRDSPSYEQYF. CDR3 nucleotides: TGTGCCAGCAGCGCCCACCGGGACAGTCCATCCTACGAGCAGTACTTC.

CDR3: CAWSQNPNTEAFF. Here the CDR3 DNA reads TGTGCCTGGAGTCAAAACCCGAACACTGAAGCTTTCTTT. The chain carries TRBV30 and TRBJ1-1; D remains ambiguous. Germline V gene data show CDR1 as GTSNPN and CDR2 as SVGIG (reference sequence). The CDR3 has 13 amino acids. V was trimmed by 2 bases and J by 1 base, leaving 8 bases between them.

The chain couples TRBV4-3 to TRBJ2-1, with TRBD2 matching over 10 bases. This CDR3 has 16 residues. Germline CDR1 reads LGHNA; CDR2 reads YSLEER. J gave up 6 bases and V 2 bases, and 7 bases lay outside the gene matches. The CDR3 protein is CASSQRSGRAFNEQFF. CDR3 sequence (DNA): TGCGCCAGCAGCCAACGAAGCGGGAGGGCCTTCAATGAGCAGTTCTTC.

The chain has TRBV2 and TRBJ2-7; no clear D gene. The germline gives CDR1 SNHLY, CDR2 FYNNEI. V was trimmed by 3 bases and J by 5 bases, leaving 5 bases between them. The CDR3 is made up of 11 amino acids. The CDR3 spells CASSESNEQYF. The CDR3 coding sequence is TGTGCCAGCAGTGAGAGTAACGAGCAGTACTTC.

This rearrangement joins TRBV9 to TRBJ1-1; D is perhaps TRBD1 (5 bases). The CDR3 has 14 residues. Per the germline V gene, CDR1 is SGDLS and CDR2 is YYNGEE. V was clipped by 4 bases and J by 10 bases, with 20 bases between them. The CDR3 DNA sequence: TGTGCCAGCAGCTCTCCGGACAAACCCGCACGAGCTTTCTTT. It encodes CASSSPDKPARAFF.

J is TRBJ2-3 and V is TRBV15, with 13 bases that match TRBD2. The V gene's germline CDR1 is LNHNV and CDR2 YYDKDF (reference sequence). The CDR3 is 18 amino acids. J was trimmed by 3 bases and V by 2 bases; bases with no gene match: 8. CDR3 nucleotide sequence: TGTGCCACCAGCAGATCCTGGACTAGCGGGAGCAGAACAGATACGCAGTATTTT. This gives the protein CATSRSWTSGSRTDTQYF.

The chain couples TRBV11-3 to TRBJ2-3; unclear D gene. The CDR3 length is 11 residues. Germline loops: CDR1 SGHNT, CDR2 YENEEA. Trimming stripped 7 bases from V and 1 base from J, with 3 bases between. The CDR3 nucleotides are TGTGCCAGCACCCGCACAGATACGCAGTATTTT. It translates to CASTRTDTQYF.

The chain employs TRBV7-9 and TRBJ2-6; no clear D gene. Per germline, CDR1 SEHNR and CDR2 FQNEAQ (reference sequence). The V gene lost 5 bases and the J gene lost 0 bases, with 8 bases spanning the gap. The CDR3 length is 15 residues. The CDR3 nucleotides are TGTGCCAGCAGCGTAGGGTACTCTGGGGCCAACGTCCTGACTTTC. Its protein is CASSVGYSGANVLTF.

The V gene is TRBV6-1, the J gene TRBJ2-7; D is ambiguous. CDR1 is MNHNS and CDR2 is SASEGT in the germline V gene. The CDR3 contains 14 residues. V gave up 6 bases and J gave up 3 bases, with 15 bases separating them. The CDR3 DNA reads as TGTGCCAGCAGACCGTTGGGCAGTGACTACGAGCAGTACTTC. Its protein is CASRPLGSDYEQYF.

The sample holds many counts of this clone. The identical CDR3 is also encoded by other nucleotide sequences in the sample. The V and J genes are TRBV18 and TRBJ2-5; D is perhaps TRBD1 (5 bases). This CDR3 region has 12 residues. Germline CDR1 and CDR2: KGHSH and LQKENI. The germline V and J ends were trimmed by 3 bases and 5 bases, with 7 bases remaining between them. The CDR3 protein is CASSPAGETQYF. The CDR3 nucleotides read TGTGCCAGCTCACCCGCAGGGGAGACCCAGTACTTC.

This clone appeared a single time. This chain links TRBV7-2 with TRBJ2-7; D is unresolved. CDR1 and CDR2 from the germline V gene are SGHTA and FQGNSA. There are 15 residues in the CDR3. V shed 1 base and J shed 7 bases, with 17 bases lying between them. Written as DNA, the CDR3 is TGTGCCAGCAGCTTAGATCCAGAAAGGGCTGGGGAGCAGTACTTC. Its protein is CASSLDPERAGEQYF.

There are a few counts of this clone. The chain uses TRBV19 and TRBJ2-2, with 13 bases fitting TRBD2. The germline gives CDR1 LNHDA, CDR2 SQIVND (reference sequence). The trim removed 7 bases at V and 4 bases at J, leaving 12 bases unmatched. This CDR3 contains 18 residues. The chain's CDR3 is CASTRARTSGRITGELFF. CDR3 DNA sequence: TGTGCCAGTACACGGGCCCGGACTAGCGGGAGAATCACCGGGGAGCTGTTTTTT.

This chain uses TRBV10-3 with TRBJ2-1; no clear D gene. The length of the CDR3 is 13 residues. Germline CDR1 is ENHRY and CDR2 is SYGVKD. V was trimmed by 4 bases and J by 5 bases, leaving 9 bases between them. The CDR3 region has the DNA TGTGCCATCAGTGCCTCCCCCAACAATGAGCAGTTCTTC. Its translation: CAISASPNNEQFF.

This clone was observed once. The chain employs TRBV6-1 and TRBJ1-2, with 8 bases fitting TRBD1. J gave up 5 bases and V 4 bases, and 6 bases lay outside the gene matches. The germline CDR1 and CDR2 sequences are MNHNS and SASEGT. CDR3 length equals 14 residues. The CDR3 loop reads CASSVDRGGYGYTF. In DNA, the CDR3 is TGTGCCAGCAGTGTCGACAGGGGCGGGTATGGCTACACCTTC.

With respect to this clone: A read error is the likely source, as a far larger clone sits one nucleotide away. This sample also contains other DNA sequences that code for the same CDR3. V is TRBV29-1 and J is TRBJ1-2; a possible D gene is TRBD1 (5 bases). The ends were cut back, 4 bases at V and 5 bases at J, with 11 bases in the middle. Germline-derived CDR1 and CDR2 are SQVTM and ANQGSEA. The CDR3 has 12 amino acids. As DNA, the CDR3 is TGCAGCGTTGGGACATCAAATTATGGCTACACCTTC. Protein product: CSVGTSNYGYTF.

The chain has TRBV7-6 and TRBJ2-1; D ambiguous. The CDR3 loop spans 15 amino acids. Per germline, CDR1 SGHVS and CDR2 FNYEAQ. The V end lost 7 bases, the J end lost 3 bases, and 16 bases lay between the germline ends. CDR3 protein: CASTLWELLYNEQFF. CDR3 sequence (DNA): TGTGCCAGCACTCTGTGGGAACTTCTCTACAATGAGCAGTTCTTC.

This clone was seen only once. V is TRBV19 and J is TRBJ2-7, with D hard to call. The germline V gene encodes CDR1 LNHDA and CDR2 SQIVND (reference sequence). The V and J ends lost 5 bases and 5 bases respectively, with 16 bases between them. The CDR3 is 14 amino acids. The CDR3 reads CASSPLGYGNEQYF. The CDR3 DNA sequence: TGTGCCAGTAGTCCGCTGGGATATGGGAACGAGCAGTACTTC.

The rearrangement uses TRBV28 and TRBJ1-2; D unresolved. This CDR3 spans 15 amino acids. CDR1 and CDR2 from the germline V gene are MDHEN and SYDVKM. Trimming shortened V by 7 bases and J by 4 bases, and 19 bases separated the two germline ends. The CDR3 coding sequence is TGTGCCAGCACTCGGACGGTTCCGATTCTCTATGGCTACACCTTC. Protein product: CASTRTVPILYGYTF.

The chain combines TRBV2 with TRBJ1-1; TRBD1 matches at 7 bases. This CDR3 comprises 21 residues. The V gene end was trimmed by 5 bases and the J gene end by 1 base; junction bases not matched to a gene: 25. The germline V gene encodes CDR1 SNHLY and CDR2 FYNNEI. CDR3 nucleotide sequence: TGTGCCAGCAGTCCCCTAGACAGGGCCTGGGGTCCGTCGGCTGGGAACACTGAAGCTTTCTTT. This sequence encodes CASSPLDRAWGPSAGNTEAFF.

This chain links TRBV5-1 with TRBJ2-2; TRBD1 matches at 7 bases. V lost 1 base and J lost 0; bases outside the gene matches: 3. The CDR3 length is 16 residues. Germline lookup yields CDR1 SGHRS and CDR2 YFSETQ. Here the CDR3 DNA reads TGCGCCAGCAGCTTGCGTGGACAGGCGAACACCGGGGAGCTGTTTTTT. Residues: CASSLRGQANTGELFF.

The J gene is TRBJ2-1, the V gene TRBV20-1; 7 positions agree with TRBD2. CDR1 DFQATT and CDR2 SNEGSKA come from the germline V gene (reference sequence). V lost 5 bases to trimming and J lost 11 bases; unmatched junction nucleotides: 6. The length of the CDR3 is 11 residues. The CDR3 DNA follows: TGCAGTGCTGCGAGCGGGACCAAGCAGTTCTTC. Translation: CSAASGTKQFF.